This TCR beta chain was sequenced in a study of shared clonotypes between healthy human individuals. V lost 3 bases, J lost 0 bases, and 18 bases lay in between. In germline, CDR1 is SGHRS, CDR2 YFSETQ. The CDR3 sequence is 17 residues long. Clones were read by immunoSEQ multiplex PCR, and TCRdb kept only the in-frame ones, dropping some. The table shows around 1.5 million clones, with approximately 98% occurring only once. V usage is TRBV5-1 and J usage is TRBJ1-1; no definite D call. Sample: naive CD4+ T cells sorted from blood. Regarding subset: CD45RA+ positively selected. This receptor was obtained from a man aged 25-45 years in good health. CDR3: CASSSSFSAIMNTEAFF. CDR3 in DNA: TGCGCCAGCAGCTCCTCTTTTTCAGCGATAATGAACACTGAAGCTTTCTTT. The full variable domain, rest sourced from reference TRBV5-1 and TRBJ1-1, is KAGVTQTPRYLIKTRGQQVTLSCSPISGHRSVSWYQQTPGQGLQFLFEYFSETQRNKGNFPGRFSGRQFSNSRSEMNVSTLELGDSALYLCASSSSFSAIMNTEAFFGQGTRLTVV.